This T cell receptor (beta chain) was observed in a study of T cells after yellow fever vaccination. Study in general: When fractions had low cell numbers, they were prepared with SMART-Seq v4 Ultra Low Input. Overall study findings and caveats: Post-booster samples contained most primary-vaccination clones (approximately 96% CD4, approximately 88% CD8). Researchers cautioned that FACS-sorted repertoires could harbor abundant clonotypes contaminating from the bulk population.

For TCR, cDNA came from 5'RACE template switching, which added a universal primer site and UMIs. TCRdb re-called the 5' RACE reads through MiXCR, storing one row per CDR3 protein. The sample contains 600,000 to 750,000 distinct CDR3 sequences, 9% to 15% of which appear only once. This clonotype was detected only a few times. No antigen is known for it. The CDR3 is 15 amino acids. Germline V gene data show CDR1 as ENHRY and CDR2 as SYGVKD. V gave up 0 bases and J gave up 5 bases; unmatched junction bases: 4. The receptor was derived from a man younger than 40 who received the YFV17D yellow fever vaccine. Sequenced material: PBMCs, taken on the day of the yellow fever booster vaccination. The chain combines TRBV10-3 with TRBJ2-5, with TRBD2 identical over 9 bases. CDR3: CAISESVAGDETQYF. The CDR3 bases are TGTGCCATCAGTGAGTCGGTAGCGGGAGATGAGACCCAGTACTTC.